The present entry profiles one TCR beta chain with its context. Its specific antigen is unknown. Base-call qualities are not available, and no considerably larger clone is one nucleotide away. These data come from a study of blood T cells in healthy people across ages (dated by TCRdb to the mid-2010s). A note on the overall study: In model experiments, template switching captured about one uniquely barcoded TCR beta cDNA molecule for every two T cells. To avoid experimental bias, donors of different ages were spread randomly across the sequencing lanes. The study analyzed two additional independent replicas of 1 million unique cDNA reads from the same blood draw for two donors, one aged 18 to 29 and one aged 80 or older. Four age groups were formed from the donors: young (average approximately 17 years), middle-aged (just under 40), aged (roughly 58) and long-lived (approximately 80). Age-related changes in TCR beta repertoire diversity were measured in the study by deep sequencing normalized with unique cDNA molecular identifiers. The paper as a whole reports these results and caveats: Because the CMV infection status of the donors was unknown, age-related changes in expanded clonotypes may potentially have been confounded. Observed TCR beta diversity per million T cells fell roughly linearly with age, and a significant reduction was already apparent by age around 40. Conclusive comparison of naive and antigen-experienced compartments was prevented by the profiling of bulk unsorted PBMCs. Compared with the aged group, the long-lived group had more naive CD4+ T cells, fewer expanded clones and increased TCR diversity, suggesting age selection. Total diversity estimates from one million sequenced T cells were considered lower bounds and underestimates. A strong correlation was found between observed TCR beta diversity and the percentage of naive T cells measured by flow cytometry.

The donors were under 40 Caucasian individuals from Russia, aged 6 to 90 years, who were systemically healthy. Each donor gave about 9.7 milliliters of peripheral blood, drawn into EDTA-treated Vacutainer tubes. Ficoll-Paque density-gradient centrifugation was used to isolate PBMCs, with at least 7 million per sample. Trizol reagent was used to extract total RNA from PBMCs, with at least 5.5 micrograms per sample. For every donor, flow cytometry on a PBMC aliquot measured the percentage of naive CD45RAhigh/CD27high T cells. Reading the germline V gene (reference sequence) gives CDR1 SEHNR and CDR2 FQNEAQ. Trimming removed 5 bases from V and 11 bases from J, leaving 21 bases between the germline ends. The CDR3 holds 14 amino acids from the cysteine to the phenylalanine. Left in the record is the CDR3 DNA by itself, 42 bases read in frame from the first base. Library construction relied on 5' RACE. The data were produced on an Illumina HiSeq 2500. The second PCR ran for about 6 to 12 cycles and used a J-beta primer mix along with a sample-barcoded 5' primer. Each TCR beta cDNA molecule received a unique molecular identifier from a template-switch 5' adaptor carrying 12 random nucleotides. Each sample yielded at least 3 million CDR3-containing paired-end reads. First-strand cDNA synthesis was performed from all RNA using the Mint cDNA synthesis kit, with priming by a TRBC-specific oligonucleotide. All cDNA was treated with uracil-DNA glycosylase and then went through a first 18-cycle PCR with the universal primers M1SS and BC2_uni_R. The study's processing was this. For normalization, 1 million high-quality reads, each with a distinct molecular identifier, were randomly selected from each sample. Instead of being binned into consensus sequences, reads with shared molecular identifiers were discarded. MiTCR, run with a Q25 quality threshold and the strictest error-elimination algorithm, handled CDR3 identification, clonotype clustering and error correction. A nonparametric unseen species model using Euler transformation provided a lower-bound estimate of total TCR beta diversity. TCRdb itself trimmed the public reads at Q25 with fastp, ran MiXCR and retained productive beta chains. Each entry is one CDR3 protein sequence, shown with its most common DNA and genes. These V and J calls derive from TCRdb rather than the authors' analysis. Recorded for this sample are 1.5 million to 2 million distinct CDR3 sequences; roughly 52% of them occurred a single time. Jointly, the top ten make up over 2% of the sample.

The chain is assembled from TRBV7-9 and TRBJ1-1, with TRBD1 perhaps the D gene, on 6 matching bases. Sequencing used blood. The origin of this receptor is a woman aged 40 to 50 in good health. The CDR3 is CASSKPQGRNVAFF. The nucleotide sequence is TGTGCCAGCAGCAAACCCCAGGGGCGCAATGTGGCTTTCTTT.